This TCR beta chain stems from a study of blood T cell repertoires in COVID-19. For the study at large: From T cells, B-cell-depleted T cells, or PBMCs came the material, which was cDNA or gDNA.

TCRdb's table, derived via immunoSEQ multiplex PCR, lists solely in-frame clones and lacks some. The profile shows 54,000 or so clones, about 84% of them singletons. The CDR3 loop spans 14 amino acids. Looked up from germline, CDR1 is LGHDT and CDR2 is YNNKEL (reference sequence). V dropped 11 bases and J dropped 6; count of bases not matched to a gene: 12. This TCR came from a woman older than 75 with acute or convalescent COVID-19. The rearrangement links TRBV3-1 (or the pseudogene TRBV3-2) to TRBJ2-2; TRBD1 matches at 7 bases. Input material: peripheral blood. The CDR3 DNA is TGTGCCGGCTCGACAGGGATTGGCCCCGGGGAGCTGTTTTTT. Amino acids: CAGSTGIGPGELFF.